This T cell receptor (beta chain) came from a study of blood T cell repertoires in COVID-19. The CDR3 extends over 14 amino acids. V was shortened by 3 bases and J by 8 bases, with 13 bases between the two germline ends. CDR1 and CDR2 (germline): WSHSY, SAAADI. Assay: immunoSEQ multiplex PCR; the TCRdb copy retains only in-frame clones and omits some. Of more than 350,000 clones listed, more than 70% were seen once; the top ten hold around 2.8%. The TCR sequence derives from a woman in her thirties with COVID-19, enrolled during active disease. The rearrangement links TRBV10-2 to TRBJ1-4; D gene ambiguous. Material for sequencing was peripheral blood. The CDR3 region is CASSDRARGEKLFF. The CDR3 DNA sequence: TGCGCCAGCAGTGATCGGGCAAGAGGGGAAAAACTGTTTTTT.